This TCR beta chain was identified during a study of T-cell memory formation after mild COVID-19. General study findings and limits: Researchers found some responding clones in pre-infection memory, a sign that cross-reactive memory joined. Later expanders leaned CD4+, whereas day 15 to 85 contracting clones were balanced CD4/CD8. CM and EM subsets held most contracting CD4+ clones; EMRA held CD8+ ones.

TCRdb processed the 5' RACE reads anew with MiXCR; each CDR3 protein has one entry. The data contain around 340,000 distinct CDR3 sequences, roughly an eighth of them singletons. The CDR3 runs to 12 residues. Germline V CDR1 and CDR2: SQVTM, ANQGSEA. V was clipped by 2 bases and J by 3 bases, with 7 bases between them. This clonotype was picked up many times. Its antigen remains unknown. The sample consisted of PBMCs or a T cell subset sorted from them (not recorded which). The V gene is TRBV29-1, the J gene TRBJ2-5; D is undetermined. This sequence originates from a man between 18 and 35 years old who had mild COVID-19 (a few samples of this study predate the infection). Cell type and time point are not known. CDR3 sequence: CSVESPEETQYF. The CDR3 DNA reads TGCAGCGTTGAAAGCCCAGAAGAGACCCAGTACTTC.